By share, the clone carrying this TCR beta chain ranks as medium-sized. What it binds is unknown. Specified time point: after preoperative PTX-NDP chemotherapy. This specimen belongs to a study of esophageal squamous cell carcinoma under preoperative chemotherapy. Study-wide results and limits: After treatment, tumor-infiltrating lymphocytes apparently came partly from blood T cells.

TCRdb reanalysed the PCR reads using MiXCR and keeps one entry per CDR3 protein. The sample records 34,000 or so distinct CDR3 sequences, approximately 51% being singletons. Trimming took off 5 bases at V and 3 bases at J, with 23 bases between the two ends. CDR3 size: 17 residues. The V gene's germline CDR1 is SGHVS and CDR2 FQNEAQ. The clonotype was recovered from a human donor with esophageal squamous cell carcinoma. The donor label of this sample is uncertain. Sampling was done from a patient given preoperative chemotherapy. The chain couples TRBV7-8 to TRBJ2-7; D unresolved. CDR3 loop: CASSTPTKDRLSYEQYF. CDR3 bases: TGTGCCAGCAGCACCCCCACCAAGGACCGATTGAGCTACGAGCAGTACTTC.